What follows are 3 T cell receptor beta chains derived from one specimen sequenced in a study of cytomegalovirus exposure and HLA in healthy donors. PCR used 60 Vbeta primers and 13 Jbeta primers. Data came from immunoSEQ multiplex PCR; TCRdb stores just in-frame clones and leaves some out. The sample holds fewer than 150,000 clones, 76% seen once. What was sequenced was PBMCs. The receptor source for this set is a man between 18 and 29 years old in good health and CMV-seronegative.

This clone was detected only once. The chain recombines TRBV19 with TRBJ2-2, with 10 positions matching TRBD1. CDR3 length: 14 amino acids. CDR1 and CDR2 from the germline V gene are LNHDA and SQIVND (reference sequence). With 5 bases clipped from V and 6 bases from J, the junction kept 3 bases outside the gene matches. The CDR3 is CASSWDRGPGELFF. The DNA for the CDR3 is TGTGCCAGTAGTTGGGACAGGGGCCCCGGGGAGCTGTTTTTT.

The J gene is TRBJ1-2, the V gene TRBV5-6, with 8 bases identical to TRBD1. Germline V lookup: CDR1 SGHDT, CDR2 YYEEEE. V shed 3 bases, J shed 2 bases, and the junction held 9 bases outside the gene matches. The CDR3 contains 16 residues. CDR3 amino acids: CASSWPGQGFNYGYTF. The CDR3 bases are TGTGCCAGCAGCTGGCCCGGACAGGGCTTCAACTATGGCTACACCTTC.

The chain recombines TRBV6-5 with TRBJ2-1; 7 bases align to TRBD2. The germline CDR1 and CDR2 sequences are MNHEY and SVGAGI. The CDR3 is 12 residues long. V lost 6 bases, J lost 8 bases, and 4 bases stayed unmatched. In DNA, the CDR3 is TGTGCCAGCAGGTCAACTAGCGATGAGCAGTTCTTC. As protein: CASRSTSDEQFF.